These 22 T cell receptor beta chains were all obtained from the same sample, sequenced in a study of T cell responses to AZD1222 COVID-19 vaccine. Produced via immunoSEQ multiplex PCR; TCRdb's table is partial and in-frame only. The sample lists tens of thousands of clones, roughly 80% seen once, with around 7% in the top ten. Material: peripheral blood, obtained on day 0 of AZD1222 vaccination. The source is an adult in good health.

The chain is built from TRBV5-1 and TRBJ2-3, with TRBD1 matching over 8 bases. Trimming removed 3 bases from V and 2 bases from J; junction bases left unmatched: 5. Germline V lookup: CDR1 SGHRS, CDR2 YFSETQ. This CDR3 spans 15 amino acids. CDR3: CASSSGTGVTDTQYF. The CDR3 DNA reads TGCGCCAGCAGCTCCGGGACAGGAGTCACAGATACGCAGTATTTT. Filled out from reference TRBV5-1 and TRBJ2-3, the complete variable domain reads KAGVTQTPRYLIKTRGQQVTLSCSPISGHRSVSWYQQTPGQGLQFLFEYFSETQRNKGNFPGRFSGRQFSNSRSEMNVSTLELGDSALYLCASSSGTGVTDTQYFGPGTRLTVL.

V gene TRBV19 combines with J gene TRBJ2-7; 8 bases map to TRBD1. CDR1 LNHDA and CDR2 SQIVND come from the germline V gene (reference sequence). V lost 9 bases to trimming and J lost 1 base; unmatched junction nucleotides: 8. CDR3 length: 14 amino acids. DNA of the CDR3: TGTGCCAGCGCCAGGGGGCCAGGTTCCTACGAGCAGTACTTC. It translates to CASARGPGSYEQYF.

CDR3 sequence (DNA): TGTGCCATCGGACAGGGGATCCAAGAGACCCAGTACTTC. Translating gives CAIGQGIQETQYF. The gene calls are TRBV10-3 and TRBJ2-5; 9 nucleotides match TRBD1. There are 13 residues in the CDR3. Per germline, CDR1 ENHRY and CDR2 SYGVKD. V was clipped by 8 bases and J by 1 base; unmatched bases: 2.

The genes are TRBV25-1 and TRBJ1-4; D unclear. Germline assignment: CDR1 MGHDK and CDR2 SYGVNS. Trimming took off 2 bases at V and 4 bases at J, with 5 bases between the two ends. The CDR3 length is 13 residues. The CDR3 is CASSEHGNEKLFF. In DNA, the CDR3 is TGTGCCAGCAGTGAACACGGTAATGAAAAACTGTTTTTT.

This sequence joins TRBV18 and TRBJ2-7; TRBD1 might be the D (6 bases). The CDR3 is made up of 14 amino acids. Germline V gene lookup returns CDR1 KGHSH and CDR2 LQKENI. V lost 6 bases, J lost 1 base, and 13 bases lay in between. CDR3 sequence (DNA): TGTGCCAGCTCGGCAGGGGTGAATTCCTACGAGCAGTACTTC. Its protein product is CASSAGVNSYEQYF.

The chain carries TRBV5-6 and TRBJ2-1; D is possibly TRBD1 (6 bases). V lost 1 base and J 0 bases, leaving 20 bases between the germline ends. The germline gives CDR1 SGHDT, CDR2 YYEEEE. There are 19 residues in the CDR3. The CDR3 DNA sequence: TGTGCCAGCAGCTTGATAAGGACAGCTAAAACGAGCTCCTACAATGAGCAGTTCTTC. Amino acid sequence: CASSLIRTAKTSSYNEQFF.

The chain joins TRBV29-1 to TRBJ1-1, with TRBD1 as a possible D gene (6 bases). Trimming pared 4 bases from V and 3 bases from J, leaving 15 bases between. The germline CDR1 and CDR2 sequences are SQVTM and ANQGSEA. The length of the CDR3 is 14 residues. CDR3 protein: CSVGQGQKDTEAFF. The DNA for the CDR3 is TGCAGCGTTGGTCAGGGGCAGAAGGACACTGAAGCTTTCTTT.

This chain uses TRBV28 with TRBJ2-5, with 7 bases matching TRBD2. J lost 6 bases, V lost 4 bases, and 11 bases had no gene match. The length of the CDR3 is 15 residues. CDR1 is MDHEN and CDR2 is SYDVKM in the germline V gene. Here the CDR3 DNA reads TGTGCCAGCAGTTCTTTGGCGGGAGATCTGAAGACCCAGTACTTC. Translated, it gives CASSSLAGDLKTQYF. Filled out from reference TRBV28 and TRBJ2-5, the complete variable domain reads DVKVTQSSRYLVKRTGEKVFLECVQDMDHENMFWYRQDPGLGLRLIYFSYDVKMKEKGDIPEGYSVSREKKERFSLILESASTNQTSMYLCASSSLAGDLKTQYFGPGTRLLVL.

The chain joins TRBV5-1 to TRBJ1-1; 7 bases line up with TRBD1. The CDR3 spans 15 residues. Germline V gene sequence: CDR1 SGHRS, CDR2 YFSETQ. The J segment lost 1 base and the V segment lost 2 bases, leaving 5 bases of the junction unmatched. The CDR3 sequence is CASSLRDRANTEAFF. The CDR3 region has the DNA TGCGCCAGCAGCTTACGAGACAGGGCGAACACTGAAGCTTTCTTT.

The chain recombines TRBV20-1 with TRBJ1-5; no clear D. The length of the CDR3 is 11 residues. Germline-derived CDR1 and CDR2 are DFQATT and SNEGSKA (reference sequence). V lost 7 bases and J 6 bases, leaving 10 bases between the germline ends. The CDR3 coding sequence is TGCAGTGACCCGGAGGGTCAGCCCCAGCATTTT. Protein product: CSDPEGQPQHF.

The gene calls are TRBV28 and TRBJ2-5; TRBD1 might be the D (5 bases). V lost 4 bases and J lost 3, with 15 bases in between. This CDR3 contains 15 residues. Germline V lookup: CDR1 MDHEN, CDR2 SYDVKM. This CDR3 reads CASSSGRGREETQYF. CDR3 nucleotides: TGTGCCAGCAGTTCCGGGCGTGGCAGGGAAGAGACCCAGTACTTC.

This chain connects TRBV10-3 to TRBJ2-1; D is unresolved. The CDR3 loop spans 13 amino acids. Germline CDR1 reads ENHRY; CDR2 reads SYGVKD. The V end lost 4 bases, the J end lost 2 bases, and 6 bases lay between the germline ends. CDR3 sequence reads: CAISGSPYNEQFF. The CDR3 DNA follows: TGTGCCATCAGTGGCTCACCCTACAATGAGCAGTTCTTC.

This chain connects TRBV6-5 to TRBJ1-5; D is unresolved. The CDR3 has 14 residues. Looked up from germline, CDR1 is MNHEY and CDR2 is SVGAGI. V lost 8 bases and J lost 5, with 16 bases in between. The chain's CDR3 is CASGENLGDQPQHF. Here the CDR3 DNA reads TGTGCCAGCGGCGAGAATCTTGGGGATCAGCCCCAGCATTTT.

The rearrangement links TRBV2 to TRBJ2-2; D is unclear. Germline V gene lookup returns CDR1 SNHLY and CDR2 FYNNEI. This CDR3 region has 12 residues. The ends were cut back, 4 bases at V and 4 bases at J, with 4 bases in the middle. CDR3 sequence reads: CASSVLTGELFF. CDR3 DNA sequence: TGTGCCAGCAGTGTTCTCACCGGGGAGCTGTTTTTT.

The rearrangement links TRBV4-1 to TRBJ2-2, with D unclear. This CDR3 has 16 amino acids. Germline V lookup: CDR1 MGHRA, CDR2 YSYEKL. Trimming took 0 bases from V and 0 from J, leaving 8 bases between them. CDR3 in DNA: TGCGCCAGCAGCCAAGACGTCGCACCGAACACCGGGGAGCTGTTTTTT. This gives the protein CASSQDVAPNTGELFF.

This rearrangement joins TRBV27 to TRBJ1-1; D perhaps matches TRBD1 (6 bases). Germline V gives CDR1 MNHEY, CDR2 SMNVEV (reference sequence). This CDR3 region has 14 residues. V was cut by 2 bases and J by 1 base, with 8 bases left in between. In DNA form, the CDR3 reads TGTGCCAGCAGTTTAAGGGGGTGGAACACTGAAGCTTTCTTT. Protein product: CASSLRGWNTEAFF.

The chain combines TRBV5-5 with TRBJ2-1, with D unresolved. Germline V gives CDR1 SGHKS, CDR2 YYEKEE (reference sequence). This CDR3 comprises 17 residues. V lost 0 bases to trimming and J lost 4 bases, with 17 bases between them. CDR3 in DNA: TGTGCCAGCAGCTTGGCTCACCGGGCAGCGTTATACAATGAGCAGTTCTTC. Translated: CASSLAHRAALYNEQFF.

The CDR3 sequence: CASTRLAGSHEQYF. As DNA, the CDR3 is TGTGCCAGCACTCGACTAGCGGGATCCCACGAGCAGTACTTC. The V gene is TRBV27, the J gene TRBJ2-7, with 11 bases aligning to TRBD2. Germline-derived CDR1 and CDR2 are MNHEY and SMNVEV (reference sequence). Trimming took 7 bases from V and 5 from J; bases not matched to a gene: 7. This CDR3 is built from 14 residues.

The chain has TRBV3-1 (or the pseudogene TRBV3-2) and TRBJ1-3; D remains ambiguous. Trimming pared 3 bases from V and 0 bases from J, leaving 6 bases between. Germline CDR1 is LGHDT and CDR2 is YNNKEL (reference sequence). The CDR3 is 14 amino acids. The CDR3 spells CASSQTSSGNTIYF. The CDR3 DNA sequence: TGTGCCAGCAGCCAGACGAGCTCTGGAAACACCATATATTTT.

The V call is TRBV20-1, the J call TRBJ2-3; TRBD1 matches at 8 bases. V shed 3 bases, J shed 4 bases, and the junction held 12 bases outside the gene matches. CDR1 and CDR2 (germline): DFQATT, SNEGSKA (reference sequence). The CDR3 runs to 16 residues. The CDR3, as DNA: TGCAGTGCTAGTCCGGGGCAGGGGGCCTCCGCAGATACGCAGTATTTT. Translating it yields CSASPGQGASADTQYF.

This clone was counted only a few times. The CDR3 DNA reads as TGCGCCAGCAGGTCAGACAGGGAACTTTTAAACTATGGCTACACCTTC. This codes for CASRSDRELLNYGYTF. The chain is built from TRBV5-1 and TRBJ1-2, with 7 bases identical to TRBD1. The CDR3 spans 16 residues. V shed 5 bases and J 2 bases; nucleotides not matched to a gene: 12. CDR1 is SGHRS, CDR2 YFSETQ, per germline.

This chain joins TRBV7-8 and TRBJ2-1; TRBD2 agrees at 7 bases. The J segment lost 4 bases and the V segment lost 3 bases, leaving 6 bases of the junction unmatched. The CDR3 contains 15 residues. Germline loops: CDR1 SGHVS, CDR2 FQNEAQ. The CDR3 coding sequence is TGTGCCAGCAGCTTTTACGCGGGAGCATACAATGAGCAGTTCTTC. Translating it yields CASSFYAGAYNEQFF.